Included here is one T cell receptor (beta chain) sequence, with context. Its antigen is as yet unknown. Naive CD45RA+ and memory CD45RA-negative subsets were split from CD4+ cells. The data derive from a study of shared clonotypes between healthy human individuals. Study-wide points: Non-shared clonotypes were found to have lower generation probabilities than the clonotypes that were shared by all four of the sorted-subset donors.

This table comes from immunoSEQ multiplex PCR, and its TCRdb copy is limited to in-frame clones, with some not included. This sample has about 1.5 million clones, with 95% to 99% found just once. Trimming took 4 bases from V and 9 from J, leaving 13 bases between them. This CDR3 is built from 13 residues. Germline values: CDR1 MNHEY, CDR2 SMNVEV (reference sequence). The receptor was isolated from a young man in good health. The sample consisted of naive CD4+ T cells sorted from blood. Subset denoted: CD45RA+ positively selected. The chain joins TRBV27 to TRBJ2-1; D not certain. Here the CDR3 DNA reads TGTGCCAGCAGTTCAATTGGTTTTGGTGAGCAGTTCTTC. This gives the protein CASSSIGFGEQFF.